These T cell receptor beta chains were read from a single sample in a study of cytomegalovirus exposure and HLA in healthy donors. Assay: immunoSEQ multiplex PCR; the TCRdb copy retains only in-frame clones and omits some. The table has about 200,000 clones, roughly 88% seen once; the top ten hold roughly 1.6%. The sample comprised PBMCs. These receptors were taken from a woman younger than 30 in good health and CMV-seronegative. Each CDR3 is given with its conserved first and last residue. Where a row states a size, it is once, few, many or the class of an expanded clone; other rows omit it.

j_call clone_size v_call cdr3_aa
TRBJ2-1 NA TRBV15 CATSRDRGGVYNEQFF
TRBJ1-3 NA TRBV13 CASSPTGRGNTIYF
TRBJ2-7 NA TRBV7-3 CASRQAGRLGYEQYF
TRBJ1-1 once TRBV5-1 CASSSDRGRYTEAFF
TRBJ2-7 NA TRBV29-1 CSVEGPDRGVYEQYF
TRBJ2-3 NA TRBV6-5 CASRRTDTQYF
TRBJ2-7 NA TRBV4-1 CASSLLPETGGSYEQYF
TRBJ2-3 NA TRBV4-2 CASSQVSSGVRDTQYF
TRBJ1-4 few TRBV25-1 CASSVGGAGKLFF
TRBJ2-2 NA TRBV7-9 CASSWLQGQAETGELFF
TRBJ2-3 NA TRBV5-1 CASTSTGKTQYF
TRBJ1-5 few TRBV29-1 CSVGHVNQPQHF
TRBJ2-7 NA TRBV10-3 CAISSPGLALHEQYF
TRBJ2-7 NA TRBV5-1 CASSWGLAGGLRSSYEQYF
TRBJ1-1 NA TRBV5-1 CASSPGDRVLNTEAFF
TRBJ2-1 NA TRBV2 CASSKNRPGLAPYNEQFF
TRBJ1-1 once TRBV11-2 CASRLTGSNTEAFF
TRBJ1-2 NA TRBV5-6 CASRLGGRGYTF
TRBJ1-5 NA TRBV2 CASSGIGTSNQPQHF
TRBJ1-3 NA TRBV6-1 CASSEGSRGWHTIYF
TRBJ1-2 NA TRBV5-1 CASSTKNPTGSIGYTF
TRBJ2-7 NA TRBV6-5 CASSYSWGTSGLYF
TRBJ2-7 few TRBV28 CASSRYEQYF
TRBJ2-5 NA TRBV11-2 CASSLFHLDQETQYF
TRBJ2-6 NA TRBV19 CASSIGGTGANVLTF
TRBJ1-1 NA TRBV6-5 CASSYSPGGAGFF
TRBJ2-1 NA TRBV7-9 CASCWDSGLNEQFF
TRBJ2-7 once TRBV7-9 CASSLANTLSEQYF
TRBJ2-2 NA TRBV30 CAWSLGGFGELFF
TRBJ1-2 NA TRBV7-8 CASSRDRENGYTF
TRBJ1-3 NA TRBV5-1 CASSLQGSGNTIYF
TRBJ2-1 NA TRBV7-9 CASSGRLVDNEQFF
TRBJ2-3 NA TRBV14 CASSPWWGAADTQYF
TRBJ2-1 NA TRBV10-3 CAIRGAHNEQFF
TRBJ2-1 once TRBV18 CASSTNRGFEAYNEQFF
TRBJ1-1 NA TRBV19 CASSLRVRFQWTEAFF
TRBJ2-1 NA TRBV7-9 CASRPQGFGKTPNEQFF
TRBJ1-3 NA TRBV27 CASSHVGGTGTFSGNTIYF
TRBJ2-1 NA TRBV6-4 CASRAGLDYNEQFF
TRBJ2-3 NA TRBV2 CAILIPTSGRPDTQYF
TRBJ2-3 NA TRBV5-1 CASSLRADTQYF
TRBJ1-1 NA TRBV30 CAWSVLVLNTEAFF
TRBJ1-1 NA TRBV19 CASSLPGTEAFF
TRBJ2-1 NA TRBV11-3 CASSSDGGQGLFF
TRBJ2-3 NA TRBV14 CASSRLQGVHTDTQYF
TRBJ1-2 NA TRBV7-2 CASSVQGVYGYTF
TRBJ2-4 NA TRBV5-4 CASSFRGDLAKNIQYF
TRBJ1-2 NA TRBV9 CASSEYVGTGGFYGYTF
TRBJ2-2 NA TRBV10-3 CATGVQGANTGELFF
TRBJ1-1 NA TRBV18 CASSPEVNTEAFF
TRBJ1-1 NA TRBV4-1 CASSQTGSYTEAFF
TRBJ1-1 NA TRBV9 CASSVVPGKNTEAFF
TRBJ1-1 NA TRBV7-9 CASSPADISYPLAFF
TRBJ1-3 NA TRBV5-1 CASSLGGDSSGNTIYF
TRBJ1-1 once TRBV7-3 CASSSRTGGVTEAFF
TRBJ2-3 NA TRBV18 CASSPPSSLEQYF
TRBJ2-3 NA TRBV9 CASSVGPAGLDTQYF
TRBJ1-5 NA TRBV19 CASTVRGQMTQHF
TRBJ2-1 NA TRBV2 CASSRGLVGNEQFF
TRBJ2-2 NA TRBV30 CAWSVRLDGELFF